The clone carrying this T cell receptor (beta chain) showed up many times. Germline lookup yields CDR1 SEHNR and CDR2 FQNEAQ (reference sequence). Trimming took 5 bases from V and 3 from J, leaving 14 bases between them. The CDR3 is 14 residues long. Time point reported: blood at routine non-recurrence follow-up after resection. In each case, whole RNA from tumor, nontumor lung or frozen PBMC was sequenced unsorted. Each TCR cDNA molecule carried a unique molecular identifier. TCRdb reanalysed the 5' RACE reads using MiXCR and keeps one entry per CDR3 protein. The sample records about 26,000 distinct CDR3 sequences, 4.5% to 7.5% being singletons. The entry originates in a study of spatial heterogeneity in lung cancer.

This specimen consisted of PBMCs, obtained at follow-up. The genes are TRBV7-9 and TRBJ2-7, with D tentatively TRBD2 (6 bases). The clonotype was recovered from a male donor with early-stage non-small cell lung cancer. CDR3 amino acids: CASSAPGANYEQYF. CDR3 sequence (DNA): TGTGCCAGCAGCGCTCCGGGAGCGAACTACGAGCAGTACTTC.